This T cell receptor beta chain was recorded in a study of control samples from healthy donors and cancer patients. CDR1 and CDR2 (germline): MNHEY, SVGAGI. The CDR3 is 14 residues long. Trimming removed 4 bases at V and 2 bases at J, with 12 bases between. Data came from immunoSEQ multiplex PCR; TCRdb stores just in-frame clones and leaves some out. Of some 200,000 clones listed, 91% are singletons. This clonotype was obtained from a woman in her twenties or thirties in good health. V gene TRBV6-5 combines with J gene TRBJ2-7; tentatively, D is TRBD1 (6 bases). Sample: blood. CDR3: CASSLQGPTYEQYF. The CDR3 DNA reads TGTGCCAGCAGTTTACAGGGTCCTACCTACGAGCAGTACTTC.